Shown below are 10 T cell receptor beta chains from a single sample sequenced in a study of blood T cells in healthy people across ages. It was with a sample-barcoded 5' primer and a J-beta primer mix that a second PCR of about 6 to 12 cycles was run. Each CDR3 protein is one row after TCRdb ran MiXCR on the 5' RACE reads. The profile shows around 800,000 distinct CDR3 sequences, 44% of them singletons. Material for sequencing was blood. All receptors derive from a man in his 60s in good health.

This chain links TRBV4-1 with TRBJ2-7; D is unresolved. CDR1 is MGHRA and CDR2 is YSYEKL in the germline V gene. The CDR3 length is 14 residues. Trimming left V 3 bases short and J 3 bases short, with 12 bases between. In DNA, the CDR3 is TGCGCCAGCAGCCACGATGTCAGCTTCTACGAGCAGTACTTC. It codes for CASSHDVSFYEQYF.

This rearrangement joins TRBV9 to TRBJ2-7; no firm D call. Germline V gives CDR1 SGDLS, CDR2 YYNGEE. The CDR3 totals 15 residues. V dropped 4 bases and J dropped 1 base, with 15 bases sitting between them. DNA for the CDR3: TGTGCCAGCAGCCCTGACGGAATCAATTCCTACGAGCAGTACTTC. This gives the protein CASSPDGINSYEQYF.

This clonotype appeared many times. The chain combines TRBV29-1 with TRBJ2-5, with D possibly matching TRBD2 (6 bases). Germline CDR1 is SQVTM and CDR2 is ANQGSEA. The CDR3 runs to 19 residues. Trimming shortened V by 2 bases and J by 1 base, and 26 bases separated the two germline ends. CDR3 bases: TGCAGCGTTGAATATATAGGCGGGACGTACCCCGGCGGCCAAGAGACCCAGTACTTC. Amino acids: CSVEYIGGTYPGGQETQYF.

CDR3 bases: TGTGCCAGCTGGGTAACAGGGGTTAGGGAGCCCCAGCATTTT. Its protein is CASWVTGVREPQHF. V usage is TRBV6-5 and J usage is TRBJ1-5; 7 bases fit TRBD1. The V and J ends lost 8 bases and 8 bases, in that order; junction bases with no gene match: 12. Germline values: CDR1 MNHEY, CDR2 SVGAGI. The CDR3 sequence is 14 residues long.

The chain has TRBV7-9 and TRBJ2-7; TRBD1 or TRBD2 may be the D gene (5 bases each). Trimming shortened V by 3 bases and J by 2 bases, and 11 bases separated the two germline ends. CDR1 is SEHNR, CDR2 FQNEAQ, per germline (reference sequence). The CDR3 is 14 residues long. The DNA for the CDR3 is TGTGCCAGCAGCTTTGGGACGGCACCCTACGAGCAGTACTTC. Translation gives CASSFGTAPYEQYF.

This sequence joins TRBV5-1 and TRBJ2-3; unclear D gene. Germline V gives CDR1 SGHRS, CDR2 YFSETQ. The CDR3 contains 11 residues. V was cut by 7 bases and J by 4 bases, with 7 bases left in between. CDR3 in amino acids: CASFWADTQYF. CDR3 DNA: TGCGCCAGCTTTTGGGCAGATACGCAGTATTTT.

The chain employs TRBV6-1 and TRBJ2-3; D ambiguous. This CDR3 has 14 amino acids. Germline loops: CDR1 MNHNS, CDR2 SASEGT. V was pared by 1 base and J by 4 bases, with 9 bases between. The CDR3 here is CASSEDPLSDTQYF. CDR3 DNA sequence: TGTGCCAGCAGTGAAGATCCTCTATCAGATACGCAGTATTTT.

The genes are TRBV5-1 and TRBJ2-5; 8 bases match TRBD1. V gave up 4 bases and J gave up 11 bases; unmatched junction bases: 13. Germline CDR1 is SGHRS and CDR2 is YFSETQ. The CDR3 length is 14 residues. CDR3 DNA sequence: TGCGCCAGCAGCCCGCGGACAGGGTGGGACGGGCAGTACTTC. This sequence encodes CASSPRTGWDGQYF.

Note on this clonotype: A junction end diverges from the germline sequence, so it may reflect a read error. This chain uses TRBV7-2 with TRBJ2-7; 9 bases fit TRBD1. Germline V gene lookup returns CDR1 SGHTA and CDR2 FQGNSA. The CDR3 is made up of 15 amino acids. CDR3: CAGSTTGTGIYEQYF. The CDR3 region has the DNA TGTGCCGGCAGCACGACCGGGACAGGGATCTACGAGCAGTACTTC.

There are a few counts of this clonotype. This CDR3 reads CSARGPATLTNEKLFF. As DNA, the CDR3 is TGCAGTGCTAGAGGCCCCGCTACTCTCACTAATGAAAAACTGTTTTTT. The rearrangement links TRBV20-1 to TRBJ1-4, with D hard to call. The V and J ends lost 1 base and 2 bases respectively, with 14 bases between them. The CDR3 has 16 residues. Per the germline V gene, CDR1 is DFQATT and CDR2 is SNEGSKA (reference sequence).